This T cell receptor (beta chain) was documented in a study of cytomegalovirus exposure and HLA in healthy donors. Germline CDR1 reads SNHLY; CDR2 reads FYNNEI. This CDR3 has 15 residues. V shed 4 bases, J shed 0 bases, and the junction held 4 bases outside the gene matches. Method: immunoSEQ multiplex PCR; TCRdb's copy keeps in-frame clones and lacks some. The profile shows 200,000 or so clones, 84% of them singletons. In regard to this clone: Its antigen is unidentified.

Study results and caveats: TCR beta chains numbering some 160 were designated cytomegalovirus-associated. Within the 120 validation repertoires, first-cohort TCR clusters tended to co-occur, according to a later analysis.

The chain uses TRBV2 and TRBJ1-1; 8 bases fit TRBD1. The sequenced sample consisted of PBMCs. The TCR was taken from a man between 18 and 35 years old in good health and CMV-seropositive. CDR3 sequence (DNA): TGTGCCAGCAGTGCCCGACAGGGGCTGAACACTGAAGCTTTCTTT. Translated, it gives CASSARQGLNTEAFF.